The present T cell receptor (beta chain) was sequenced within a study of metastatic and nonmetastatic thyroid tumors. Methods used by the authors: A classifier of distant metastasis in papillary thyroid cancer was built from CDR3 differences (across clinicopathological groups). TCRdb called clones again from the PCR reads with MiXCR. These V and J calls rely on TCRdb rather than the paper's analysis. The table records 20,000 or so clones, under 25% of them present only once. Germline CDR1 reads MGHRA; CDR2 reads YSYEKL. The CDR3 sequence is 15 residues long. Trimming shortened V by 3 bases and J by 7 bases, and 13 bases separated the two germline ends. Before thyroid surgery, none of the patients had received any treatment.

Sequenced input: adjacent normal tissue. The origin of this receptor is a female donor with papillary thyroid cancer or a benign thyroid nodule (not recorded which). Some clones in this sample may be carry-over from other donors' samples. J is TRBJ1-6 and V is TRBV4-1, with D unclear. The CDR3 region is CASSHTLAVNSPLHF. The CDR3, as DNA: TGCGCCAGCAGCCATACGCTGGCCGTCAATTCACCCCTCCACTTT.